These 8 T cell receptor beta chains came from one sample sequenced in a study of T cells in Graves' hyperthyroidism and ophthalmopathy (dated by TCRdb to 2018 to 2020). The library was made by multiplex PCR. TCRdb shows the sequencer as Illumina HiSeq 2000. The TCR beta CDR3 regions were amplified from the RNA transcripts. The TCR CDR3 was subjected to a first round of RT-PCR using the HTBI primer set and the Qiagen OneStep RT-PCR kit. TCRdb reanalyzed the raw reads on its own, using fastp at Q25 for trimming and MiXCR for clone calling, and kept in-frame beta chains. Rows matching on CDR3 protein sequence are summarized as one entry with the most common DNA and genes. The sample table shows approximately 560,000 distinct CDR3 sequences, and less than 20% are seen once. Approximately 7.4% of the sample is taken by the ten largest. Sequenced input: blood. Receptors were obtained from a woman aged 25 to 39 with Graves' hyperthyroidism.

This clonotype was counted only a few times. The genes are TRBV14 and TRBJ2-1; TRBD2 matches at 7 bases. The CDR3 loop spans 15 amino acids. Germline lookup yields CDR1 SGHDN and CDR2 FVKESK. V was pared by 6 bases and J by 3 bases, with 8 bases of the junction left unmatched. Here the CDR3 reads CASSELGGSYNEQFF. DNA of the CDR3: TGTGCCAGCAGTGAGCTTGGCGGGAGCTACAATGAGCAGTTCTTC.

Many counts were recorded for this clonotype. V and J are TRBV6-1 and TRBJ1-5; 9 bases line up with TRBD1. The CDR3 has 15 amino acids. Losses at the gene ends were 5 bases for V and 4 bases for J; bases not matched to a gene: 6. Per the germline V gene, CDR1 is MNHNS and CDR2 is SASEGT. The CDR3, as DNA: TGTGCCAGCAGTACGGACAGGGGTGCTAATCAGCCCCAGCATTTT. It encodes CASSTDRGANQPQHF.

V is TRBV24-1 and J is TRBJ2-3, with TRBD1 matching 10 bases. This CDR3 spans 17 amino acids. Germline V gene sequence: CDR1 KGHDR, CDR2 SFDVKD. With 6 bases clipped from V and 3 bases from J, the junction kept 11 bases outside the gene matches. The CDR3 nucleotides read TGTGCCACCAGTTTCGGAGGACAGGGGGGGCGGACAGATACGCAGTATTTT. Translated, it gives CATSFGGQGGRTDTQYF.

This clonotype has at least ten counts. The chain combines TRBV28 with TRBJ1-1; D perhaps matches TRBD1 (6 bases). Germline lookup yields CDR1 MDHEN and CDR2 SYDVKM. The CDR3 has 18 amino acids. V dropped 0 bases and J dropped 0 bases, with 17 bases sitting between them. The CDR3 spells CASSLCILAQGLNTEAFF. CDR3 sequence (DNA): TGTGCCAGCAGTTTATGCATTCTGGCCCAGGGGCTGAACACTGAAGCTTTCTTT.

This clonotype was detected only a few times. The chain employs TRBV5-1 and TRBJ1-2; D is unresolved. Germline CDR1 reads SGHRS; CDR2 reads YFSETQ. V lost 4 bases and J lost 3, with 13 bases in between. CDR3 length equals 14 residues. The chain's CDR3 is CASSIEGAYYGYTF. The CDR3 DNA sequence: TGCGCCAGCAGCATCGAGGGAGCCTACTATGGCTACACCTTC.

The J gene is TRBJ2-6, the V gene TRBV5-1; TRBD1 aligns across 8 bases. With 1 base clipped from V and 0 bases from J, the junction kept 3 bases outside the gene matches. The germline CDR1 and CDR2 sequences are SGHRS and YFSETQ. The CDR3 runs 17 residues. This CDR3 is CASSLRDRSSGANVLTF. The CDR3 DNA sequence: TGCGCCAGCAGCTTGAGGGACAGGAGCTCTGGGGCCAACGTCCTGACTTTC.

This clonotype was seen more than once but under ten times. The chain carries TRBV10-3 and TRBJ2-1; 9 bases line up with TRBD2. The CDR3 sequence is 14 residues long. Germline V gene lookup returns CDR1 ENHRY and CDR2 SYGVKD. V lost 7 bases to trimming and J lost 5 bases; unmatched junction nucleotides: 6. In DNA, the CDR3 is TGTGCCATCACGCCTAGCGGGAAGAACAATGAGCAGTTCTTC. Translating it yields CAITPSGKNNEQFF.

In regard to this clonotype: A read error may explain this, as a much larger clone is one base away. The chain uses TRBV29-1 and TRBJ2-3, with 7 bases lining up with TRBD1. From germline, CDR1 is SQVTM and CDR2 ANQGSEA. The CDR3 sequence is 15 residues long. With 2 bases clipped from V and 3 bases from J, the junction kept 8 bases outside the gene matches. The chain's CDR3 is CSVEKGASATDTQYF. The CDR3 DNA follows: TGCAGCGTTGAAAAGGGGGCCAGTGCTACAGATACGCAGTATTTT.